These 30 T cell receptor beta chains share one sample of origin, sequenced in a study of blood T cell repertoires in COVID-19. The assay was immunoSEQ multiplex PCR, and TCRdb's table has in-frame clones only and misses some. In the table there are nearly 15,000 clones, roughly 90% of which are singletons. Input material: peripheral blood. Source of these receptors: a human donor in a cohort sampled during active COVID-19.

This clone was counted once. This sequence joins TRBV14 and TRBJ1-1, with unresolved D. This CDR3 contains 14 residues. Germline V CDR1 and CDR2: SGHDN, FVKESK. Trimming removed 0 bases from V and 1 base from J, with 6 bases in between. CDR3 in DNA: TGTGCCAGCAGCCAAGATGGCGGGAACACTGAAGCTTTCTTT. It encodes CASSQDGGNTEAFF. Filled out from reference TRBV14 and TRBJ1-1, the complete variable domain reads EAGVTQFPSHSVIEKGQTVTLRCDPISGHDNLYWYRRVMGKEIKFLLHFVKESKQDESGMPNNRFLAERTGGTYSTLKVQPAELEDSGVYFCASSQDGGNTEAFFGQGTRLTVV.

To note about this clone: The junction and the germline gene differ at one end; a read error may be behind it. J is TRBJ2-5 and V is TRBV6-2 or TRBV6-3; D is uncertain. This CDR3 spans 12 amino acids. Germline CDR1 reads MNHEY; CDR2 reads SVGEGT. The CDR3 loop reads CASSAYQETQYF. The CDR3 DNA follows: TGTGCCAGCAGCGCATACCAGGAGACCCAGTACTTC.

V and J are TRBV30 and TRBJ1-5, with D hard to call. Per germline, CDR1 GTSNPN and CDR2 SVGIG (reference sequence). V shed 3 bases and J shed 7 bases, with 4 bases lying between them. The CDR3 totals 10 residues. As DNA, the CDR3 is TGTGCCTGGAGGGGCCAGCCCCAGCATTTT. Protein sequence: CAWRGQPQHF.

The chain joins TRBV6-6 to TRBJ2-1; 8 bases are shared with TRBD1. J was trimmed by 6 bases and V by 4 bases; bases with no gene match: 8. CDR1 and CDR2 (germline): MNHNY, SVGAGI (reference sequence). The CDR3 loop spans 15 amino acids. CDR3 in amino acids: CASSSPGTGLNEQFF. In DNA, the CDR3 is TGTGCCAGCAGTTCCCCCGGGACAGGTCTCAATGAGCAGTTCTTC.

The V call is TRBV7-6, the J call TRBJ1-2; the match to TRBD1 covers 10 bases. Germline loops: CDR1 SGHVS, CDR2 FNYEAQ. Trimming took 0 bases from V and 7 from J; bases not matched to a gene: 8. The CDR3 has 16 amino acids. The CDR3 protein is CASSLAGTGEGGGYTF. As DNA, the CDR3 is TGTGCCAGCAGCTTAGCCGGGACAGGGGAAGGCGGTGGCTACACCTTC.

This sequence joins TRBV5-1 and TRBJ2-5, with 13 bases that match TRBD2. Trimming took 5 bases from V and 5 from J; bases not matched to a gene: 9. The germline V gene encodes CDR1 SGHRS and CDR2 YFSETQ. CDR3 length: 16 amino acids. The CDR3 bases are TGCGCCAGCAGGGCTGTAACTAGCGGGGGGGCGGAGACCCAGTACTTC. Translated: CASRAVTSGGAETQYF. The full variable domain, in which reference TRBV5-1 and TRBJ2-5 provide the parts outside the CDR3, is KAGVTQTPRYLIKTRGQQVTLSCSPISGHRSVSWYQQTPGQGLQFLFEYFSETQRNKGNFPGRFSGRQFSNSRSEMNVSTLELGDSALYLCASRAVTSGGAETQYFGPGTRLLVL.

This chain uses TRBV9 with TRBJ1-4, with a weak D call TRBD1 (5 bases). The CDR3 totals 16 residues. Trimming shortened V by 0 bases and J by 7 bases, and 16 bases separated the two germline ends. Germline V CDR1 and CDR2: SGDLS, YYNGEE. The CDR3 region has the DNA TGTGCCAGCAGCGTAGCTCGGGCAGGGCCGATTGAAAAACTGTTTTTT. Its translation: CASSVARAGPIEKLFF.

V and J are TRBV7-6 and TRBJ1-2; D gene unclear. This CDR3 region has 11 residues. Germline-derived CDR1 and CDR2 are SGHVS and FNYEAQ. The V end lost 2 bases, the J end lost 8 bases, and 6 bases lay between the germline ends. CDR3 nucleotide sequence: TGTGCCAGCAGCTTAAATCTCGGCTACACCTTC. Translation: CASSLNLGYTF.

The chain couples TRBV19 to TRBJ1-1, with TRBD1 as a possible D gene (6 bases). Trimming removed 10 bases at V and 7 bases at J, with 19 bases between. Germline values: CDR1 LNHDA, CDR2 SQIVND (reference sequence). The length of the CDR3 is 13 residues. CDR3 in DNA: TGTGCCACCTCCCCTTGGGGGGGCAGTGAAGCTTTCTTT. As protein: CATSPWGGSEAFF.

The CDR3 region has the DNA TGTGCCAGCAGTCTATACAGGGGGCGAGATGAAAAACTGTTTTTT. Its protein product is CASSLYRGRDEKLFF. The rearrangement uses TRBV27 and TRBJ1-4; 9 nucleotides line up with TRBD1. CDR1 is MNHEY and CDR2 is SMNVEV in the germline V gene (reference sequence). Trimming at V came to 5 bases and at J to 6 bases, leaving 7 bases not matched to a gene. This CDR3 region has 15 residues. Complete variable domain (other parts from reference TRBV27 and TRBJ1-4): EAQVTQNPRYLITVTGKKLTVTCSQNMNHEYMSWYRQDPGLGLRQIYYSMNVEVTDKGDVPEGYKVSRKEKRNFPLILESPSPNQTSLYFCASSLYRGRDEKLFFGSGTQLSVL.

V gene TRBV3-1 (or the pseudogene TRBV3-2) combines with J gene TRBJ1-1; a weak D match, TRBD1 (5 bases). The V gene's germline CDR1 is LGHDT and CDR2 YNNKEL (reference sequence). This CDR3 has 14 amino acids. V lost 4 bases and J lost 1, with 10 bases in between. DNA of the CDR3: TGTGCCAGCAGCCGCCCGACAGAGAACACTGAAGCTTTCTTT. It codes for CASSRPTENTEAFF.

The chain joins TRBV18 to TRBJ1-2; D might be TRBD1 (5 bases). The V end lost 4 bases, the J end lost 8 bases, and 20 bases lay between the germline ends. The CDR3 is made up of 15 amino acids. From germline, CDR1 is KGHSH and CDR2 LQKENI. The CDR3 region has the DNA TGTGCCAGCTCACGCCGGGACGACAATGCGGGGGGCTACACCTTC. This encodes CASSRRDDNAGGYTF.

This clone appeared a few times. V and J are TRBV2 and TRBJ1-2; a possible D gene is TRBD1 (5 bases). The V gene lost 3 bases and the J gene lost 3 bases, with 14 bases spanning the gap. Germline values: CDR1 SNHLY, CDR2 FYNNEI. This CDR3 is 15 amino acids long. CDR3 in DNA: TGTGCCAGCAGTGACCCCCAGGGAAGTGACTATGGCTACACCTTC. It is translated as CASSDPQGSDYGYTF.

In DNA form, the CDR3 reads TGTGCCAGCAGCCAAGGGACAGGCTTGTCGGAAAAACTGTTTTTT. Translating it yields CASSQGTGLSEKLFF. The chain recombines TRBV3-1 (or the pseudogene TRBV3-2) with TRBJ1-4; 7 bases agree with TRBD1. J lost 8 bases, V lost 1 base, and 7 bases had no gene match. The CDR3 has 15 amino acids. The V gene's germline CDR1 is LGHDT and CDR2 YNNKEL (reference sequence).

This chain joins TRBV9 and TRBJ1-3; 8 nucleotides line up with TRBD1. This CDR3 spans 15 amino acids. V gave up 4 bases and J gave up 2 bases; unmatched junction bases: 5. Germline values: CDR1 SGDLS, CDR2 YYNGEE. CDR3 in DNA: TGTGCCAGCAGCCTCGGACAGGGTACTGGAAACACCATATATTTT. Encoded protein: CASSLGQGTGNTIYF.

This chain links TRBV6-6 with TRBJ1-6; the match to TRBD1 covers 7 bases. This CDR3 has 14 amino acids. Germline V lookup: CDR1 MNHNY, CDR2 SVGAGI (reference sequence). The J segment lost 7 bases and the V segment lost 7 bases, leaving 7 bases of the junction unmatched. The CDR3 sequence is CASTREGGNSPLHF. CDR3 nucleotide sequence: TGTGCCAGCACCCGAGAAGGGGGCAATTCACCCCTCCACTTT.

This chain joins TRBV18 and TRBJ1-2, with TRBD1 matching over 10 bases. CDR1 KGHSH and CDR2 LQKENI come from the germline V gene. The CDR3 sequence is 16 residues long. The V segment lost 3 bases and the J segment 8 bases; nucleotides outside the gene matches: 12. CDR3 sequence (DNA): TGTGCCAGCTCACCGGAAACAGGACAGGGGGAACAGGGCTACACCTTC. It yields the protein CASSPETGQGEQGYTF.

This chain uses TRBV3-1 (or the pseudogene TRBV3-2) with TRBJ2-5; a possible D gene is TRBD1 (6 bases). Germline-derived CDR1 and CDR2 are LGHDT and YNNKEL (reference sequence). The CDR3 extends over 15 amino acids. V lost 3 bases and J lost 1, with 12 bases in between. The CDR3 nucleotides are TGTGCCAGCAGCCAGGGGACACCGTCCCAAGAGACCCAGTACTTC. It translates to CASSQGTPSQETQYF.

The chain recombines TRBV19 with TRBJ1-2; 9 bases map to TRBD1. CDR1 and CDR2 from the germline V gene are LNHDA and SQIVND (reference sequence). Germline trimming cut 7 bases from V and 0 bases from J; bases unmatched to any gene: 9. The CDR3 is made up of 16 amino acids. The CDR3 protein is CASTQPGTGSNYGYTF. The CDR3 DNA reads TGTGCCAGTACTCAGCCTGGGACAGGGTCTAACTATGGCTACACCTTC.

The rearrangement uses TRBV12-5 and TRBJ2-5; 13 bases are a match to TRBD2. Per germline, CDR1 LGHNT and CDR2 FRNRAP. This CDR3 is 16 amino acids long. V lost 1 base, J lost 1 base, and 0 bases stayed unmatched. The DNA for the CDR3 is TGTGCTAGTGGTTTGGGACTAGCGGGGGGCCAAGAGACCCAGTACTTC. It is translated as CASGLGLAGGQETQYF.

The chain has TRBV6-5 and TRBJ2-3; TRBD1 aligns across 9 bases. From germline, CDR1 is MNHEY and CDR2 SVGAGI. CDR3 length: 14 amino acids. Trimming at V came to 7 bases and at J to 1 base, leaving 3 bases not matched to a gene. CDR3 protein: CASNRDRGTDTQYF. For the CDR3, the DNA is TGTGCCAGCAACCGGGACAGGGGCACAGATACGCAGTATTTT.

V is TRBV6-5 and J is TRBJ1-3; D unclear. The CDR3 spans 16 residues. Per germline, CDR1 MNHEY and CDR2 SVGAGI. The ends were cut back, 0 bases at V and 2 bases at J, with 11 bases in the middle. The CDR3 DNA follows: TGTGCCAGCAGTTACTCGCGTGGGAGTACTGGAAACACCATATATTTT. This sequence encodes CASSYSRGSTGNTIYF.

The chain uses TRBV5-1 and TRBJ2-3, with 11 bases matching TRBD2. V lost 2 bases to trimming and J lost 5 bases; unmatched junction nucleotides: 10. The germline V gene encodes CDR1 SGHRS and CDR2 YFSETQ. The CDR3 runs 17 residues. The CDR3 nucleotides are TGCGCCAGCAGCTTTTTCCTAGCGGGGGGAAACATAGATACGCAGTATTTT. Translated: CASSFFLAGGNIDTQYF.

CDR3 sequence (DNA): TGTGCCACCACCTCAGACAGGACAGGGGATGGAGATACGCAGTATTTT. As protein: CATTSDRTGDGDTQYF. The V and J genes are TRBV25-1 and TRBJ2-3; the match to TRBD1 covers 9 bases. The junction had 16 bases not matched to a gene; V was cut back by 10 bases and J by 5 bases. Germline CDR1 reads MGHDK; CDR2 reads SYGVNS. This CDR3 region has 16 residues.

The chain uses TRBV25-1 and TRBJ2-5; TRBD1 agrees at 7 bases. Germline trimming cut 4 bases from V and 0 bases from J; bases unmatched to any gene: 11. Germline V gene data show CDR1 as MGHDK and CDR2 as SYGVNS. This CDR3 comprises 17 residues. The CDR3 region is CASSVHPGQTNQETQYF. CDR3 in DNA: TGTGCCAGCAGTGTCCATCCGGGACAGACAAACCAAGAGACCCAGTACTTC.

The V and J genes are TRBV5-1 and TRBJ1-2, with TRBD1 matching over 8 bases. With V trimmed by 4 bases and J by 8 bases, 10 bases remained unmatched. Germline V gene sequence: CDR1 SGHRS, CDR2 YFSETQ. This CDR3 has 14 amino acids. For the CDR3, the DNA is TGCGCCAGCAGCGGACAGGGTCGGTCTGGAGGCTACACCTTC. Translation gives CASSGQGRSGGYTF.

The chain joins TRBV2 to TRBJ1-6; TRBD1 agrees at 7 bases. Per the germline V gene, CDR1 is SNHLY and CDR2 is FYNNEI. The CDR3 is made up of 16 amino acids. Losses at the gene ends were 3 bases for V and 9 bases for J; bases not matched to a gene: 11. CDR3 bases: TGTGCCAGCAGTGAGGAAGGGGGCGGTACGGGTTCACCCCTCCACTTT. This encodes CASSEEGGGTGSPLHF.

V is TRBV30 and J is TRBJ1-5; the D is unclear. In germline, CDR1 is GTSNPN, CDR2 SVGIG (reference sequence). The CDR3 length is 13 residues. Trimming stripped 0 bases from V and 6 bases from J, with 9 bases between. CDR3 loop: CAWSVAGGQPQHF. The CDR3 DNA sequence: TGTGCCTGGAGTGTGGCGGGAGGTCAGCCCCAGCATTTT.

The rearrangement joins TRBV5-1 to TRBJ2-3, with D maybe TRBD1 (6 bases). CDR1 is SGHRS, CDR2 YFSETQ, per germline. Between the trimmed V and J ends, which lost 7 bases and 0 bases, there was a span of 12 bases. CDR3 length: 14 amino acids. CDR3 residues: CASASGVSTDTQYF. Here the CDR3 DNA reads TGCGCCAGCGCCTCAGGGGTGAGCACAGATACGCAGTATTTT.

This clone was seen only a few times. This chain uses TRBV5-1 with TRBJ2-3, with 7 nucleotides matching TRBD2. Trimming took 0 bases from V and 4 from J; bases not matched to a gene: 5. This CDR3 has 15 residues. CDR1 is SGHRS and CDR2 is YFSETQ in the germline V gene. CDR3 sequence reads: CASSLGLAVADTQYF. The CDR3 DNA reads as TGCGCCAGCAGCTTGGGACTAGCAGTGGCAGATACGCAGTATTTT.